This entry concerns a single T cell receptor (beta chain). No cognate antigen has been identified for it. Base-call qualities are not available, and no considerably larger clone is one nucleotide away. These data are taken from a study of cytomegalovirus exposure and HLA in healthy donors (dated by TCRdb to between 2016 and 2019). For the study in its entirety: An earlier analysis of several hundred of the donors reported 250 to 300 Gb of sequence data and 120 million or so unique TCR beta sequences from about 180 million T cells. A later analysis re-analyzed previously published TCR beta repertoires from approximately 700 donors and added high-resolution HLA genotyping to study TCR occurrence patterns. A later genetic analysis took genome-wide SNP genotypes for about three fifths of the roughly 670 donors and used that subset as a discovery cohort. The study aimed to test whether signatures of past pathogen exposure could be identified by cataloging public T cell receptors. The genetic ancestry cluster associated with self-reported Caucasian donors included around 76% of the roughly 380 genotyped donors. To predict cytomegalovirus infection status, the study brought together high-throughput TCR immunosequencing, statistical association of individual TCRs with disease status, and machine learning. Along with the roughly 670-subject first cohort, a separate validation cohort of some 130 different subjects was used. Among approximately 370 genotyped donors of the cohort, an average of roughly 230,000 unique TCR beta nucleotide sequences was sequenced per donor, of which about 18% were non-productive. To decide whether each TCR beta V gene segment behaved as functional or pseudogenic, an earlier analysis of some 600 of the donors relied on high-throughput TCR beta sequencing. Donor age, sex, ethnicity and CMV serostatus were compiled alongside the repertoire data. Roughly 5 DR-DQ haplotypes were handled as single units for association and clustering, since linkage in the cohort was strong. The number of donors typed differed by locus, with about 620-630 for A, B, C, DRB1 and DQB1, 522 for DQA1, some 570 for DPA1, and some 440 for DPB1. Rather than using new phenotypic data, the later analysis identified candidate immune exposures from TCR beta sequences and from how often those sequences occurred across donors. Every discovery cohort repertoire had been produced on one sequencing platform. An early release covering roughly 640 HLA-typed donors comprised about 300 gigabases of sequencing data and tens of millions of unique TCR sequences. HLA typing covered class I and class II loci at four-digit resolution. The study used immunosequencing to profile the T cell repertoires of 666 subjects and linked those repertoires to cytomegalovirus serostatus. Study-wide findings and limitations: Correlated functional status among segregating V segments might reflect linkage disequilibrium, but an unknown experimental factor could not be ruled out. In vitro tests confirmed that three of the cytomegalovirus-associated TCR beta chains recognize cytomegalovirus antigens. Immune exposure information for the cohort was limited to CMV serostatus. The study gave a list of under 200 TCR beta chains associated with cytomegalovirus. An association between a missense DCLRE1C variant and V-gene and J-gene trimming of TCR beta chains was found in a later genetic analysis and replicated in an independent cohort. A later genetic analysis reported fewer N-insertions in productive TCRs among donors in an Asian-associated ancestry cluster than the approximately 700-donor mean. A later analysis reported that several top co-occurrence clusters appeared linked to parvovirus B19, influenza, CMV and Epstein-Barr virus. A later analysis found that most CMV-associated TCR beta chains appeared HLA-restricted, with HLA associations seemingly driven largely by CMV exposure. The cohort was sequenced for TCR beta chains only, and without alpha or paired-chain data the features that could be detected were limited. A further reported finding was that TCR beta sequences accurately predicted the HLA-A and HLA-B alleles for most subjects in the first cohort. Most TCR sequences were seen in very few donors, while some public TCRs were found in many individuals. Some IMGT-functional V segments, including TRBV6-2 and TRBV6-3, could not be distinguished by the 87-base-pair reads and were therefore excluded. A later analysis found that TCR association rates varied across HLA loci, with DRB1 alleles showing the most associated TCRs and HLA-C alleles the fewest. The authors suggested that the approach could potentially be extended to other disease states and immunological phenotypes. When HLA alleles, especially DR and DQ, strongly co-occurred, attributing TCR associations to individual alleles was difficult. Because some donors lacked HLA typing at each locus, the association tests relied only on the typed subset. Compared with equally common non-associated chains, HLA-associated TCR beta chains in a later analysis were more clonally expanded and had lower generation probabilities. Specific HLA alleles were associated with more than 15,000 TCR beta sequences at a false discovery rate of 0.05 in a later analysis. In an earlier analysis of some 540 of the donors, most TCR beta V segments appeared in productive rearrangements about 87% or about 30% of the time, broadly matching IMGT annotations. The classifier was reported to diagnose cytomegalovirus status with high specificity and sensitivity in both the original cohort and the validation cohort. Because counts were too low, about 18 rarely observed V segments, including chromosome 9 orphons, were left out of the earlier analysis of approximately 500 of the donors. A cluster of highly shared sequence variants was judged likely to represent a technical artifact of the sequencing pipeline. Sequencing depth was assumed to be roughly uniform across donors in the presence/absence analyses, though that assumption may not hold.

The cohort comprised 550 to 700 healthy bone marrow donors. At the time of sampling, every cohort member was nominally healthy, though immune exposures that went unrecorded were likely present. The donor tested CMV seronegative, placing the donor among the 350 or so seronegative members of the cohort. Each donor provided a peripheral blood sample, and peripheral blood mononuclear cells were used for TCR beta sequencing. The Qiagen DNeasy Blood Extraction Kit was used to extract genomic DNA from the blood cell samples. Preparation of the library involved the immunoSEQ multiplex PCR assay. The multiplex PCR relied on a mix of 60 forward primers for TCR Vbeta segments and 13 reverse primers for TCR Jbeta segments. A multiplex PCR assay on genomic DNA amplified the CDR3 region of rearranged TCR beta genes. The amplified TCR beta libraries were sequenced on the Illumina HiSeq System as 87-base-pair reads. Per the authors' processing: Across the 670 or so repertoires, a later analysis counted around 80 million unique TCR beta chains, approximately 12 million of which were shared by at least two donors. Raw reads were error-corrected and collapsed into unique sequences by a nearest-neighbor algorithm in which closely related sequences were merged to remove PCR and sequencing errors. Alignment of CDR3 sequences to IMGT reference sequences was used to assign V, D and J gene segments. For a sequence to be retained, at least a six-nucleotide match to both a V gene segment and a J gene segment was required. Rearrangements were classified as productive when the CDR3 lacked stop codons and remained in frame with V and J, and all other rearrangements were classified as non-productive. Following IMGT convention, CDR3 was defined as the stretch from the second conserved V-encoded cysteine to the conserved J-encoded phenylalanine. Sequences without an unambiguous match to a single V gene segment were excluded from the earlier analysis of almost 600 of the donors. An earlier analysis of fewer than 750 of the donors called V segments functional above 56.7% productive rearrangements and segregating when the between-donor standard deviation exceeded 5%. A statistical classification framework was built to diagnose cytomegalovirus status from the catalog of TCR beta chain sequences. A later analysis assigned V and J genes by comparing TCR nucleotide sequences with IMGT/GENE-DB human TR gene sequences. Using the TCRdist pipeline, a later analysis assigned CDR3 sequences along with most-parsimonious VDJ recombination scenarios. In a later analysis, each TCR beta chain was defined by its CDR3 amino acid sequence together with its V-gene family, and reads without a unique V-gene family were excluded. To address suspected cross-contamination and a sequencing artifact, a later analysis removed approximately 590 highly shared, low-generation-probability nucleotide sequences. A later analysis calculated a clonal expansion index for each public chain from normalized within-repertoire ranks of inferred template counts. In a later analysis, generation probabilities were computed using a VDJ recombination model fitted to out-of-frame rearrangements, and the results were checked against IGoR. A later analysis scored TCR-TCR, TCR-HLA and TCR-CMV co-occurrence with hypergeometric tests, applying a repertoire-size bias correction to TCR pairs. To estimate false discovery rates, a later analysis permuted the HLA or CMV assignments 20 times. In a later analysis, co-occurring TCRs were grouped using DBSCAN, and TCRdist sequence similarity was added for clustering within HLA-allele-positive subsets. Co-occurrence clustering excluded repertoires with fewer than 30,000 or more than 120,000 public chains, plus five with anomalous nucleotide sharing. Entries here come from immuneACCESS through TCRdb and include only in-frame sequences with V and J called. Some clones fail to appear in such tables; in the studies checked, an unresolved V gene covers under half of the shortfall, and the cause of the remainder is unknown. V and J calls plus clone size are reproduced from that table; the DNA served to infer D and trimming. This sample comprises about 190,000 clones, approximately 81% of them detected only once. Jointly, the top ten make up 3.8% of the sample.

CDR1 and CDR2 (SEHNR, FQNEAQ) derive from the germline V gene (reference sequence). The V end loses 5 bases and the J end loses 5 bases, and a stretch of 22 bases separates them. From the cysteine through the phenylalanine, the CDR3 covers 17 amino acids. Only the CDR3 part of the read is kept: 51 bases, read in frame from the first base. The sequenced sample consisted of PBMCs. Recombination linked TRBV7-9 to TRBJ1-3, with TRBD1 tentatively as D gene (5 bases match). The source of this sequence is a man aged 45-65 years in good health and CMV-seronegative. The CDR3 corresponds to CASSPGGQGSWRNTIYF. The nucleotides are TGTGCCAGCAGCCCAGGTGGCCAGGGTTCATGGCGAAACACCATATATTTT. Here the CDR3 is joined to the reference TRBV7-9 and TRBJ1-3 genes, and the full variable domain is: DTGVSQNPRHKITKRGQNVTFRCDPISEHNRLYWYRQTLGQGPEFLTYFQNEAQLEKSRLLSDRFSAERPKGSFSTLEIQRTEQGDSAMYLCASSPGGQGSWRNTIYFGEGSWLTVV.